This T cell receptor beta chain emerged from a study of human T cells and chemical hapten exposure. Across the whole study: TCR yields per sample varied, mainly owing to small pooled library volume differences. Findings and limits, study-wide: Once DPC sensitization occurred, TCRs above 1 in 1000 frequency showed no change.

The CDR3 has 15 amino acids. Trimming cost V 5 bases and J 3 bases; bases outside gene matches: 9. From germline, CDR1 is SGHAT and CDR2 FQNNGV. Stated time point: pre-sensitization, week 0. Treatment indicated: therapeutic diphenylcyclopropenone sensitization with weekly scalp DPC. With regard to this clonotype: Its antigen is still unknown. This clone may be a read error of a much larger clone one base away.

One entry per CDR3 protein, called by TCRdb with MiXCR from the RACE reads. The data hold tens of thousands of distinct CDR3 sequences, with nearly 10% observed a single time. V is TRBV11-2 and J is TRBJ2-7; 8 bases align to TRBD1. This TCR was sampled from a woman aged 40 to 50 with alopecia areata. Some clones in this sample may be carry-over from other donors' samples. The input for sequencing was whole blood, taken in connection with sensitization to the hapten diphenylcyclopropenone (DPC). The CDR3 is CASSGGQASFYEQYF. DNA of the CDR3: TGTGCCAGCAGCGGGGGACAGGCGTCCTTCTACGAGCAGTACTTC.